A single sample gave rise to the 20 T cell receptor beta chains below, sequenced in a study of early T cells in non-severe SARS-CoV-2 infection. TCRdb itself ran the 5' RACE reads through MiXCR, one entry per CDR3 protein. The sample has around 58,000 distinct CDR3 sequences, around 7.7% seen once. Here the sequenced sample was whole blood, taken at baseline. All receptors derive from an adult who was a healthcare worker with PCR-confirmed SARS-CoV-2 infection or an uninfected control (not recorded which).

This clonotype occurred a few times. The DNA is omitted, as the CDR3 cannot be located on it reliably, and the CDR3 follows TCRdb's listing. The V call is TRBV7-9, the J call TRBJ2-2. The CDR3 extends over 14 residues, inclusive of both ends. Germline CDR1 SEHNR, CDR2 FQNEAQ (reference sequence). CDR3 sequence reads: CASSLCCAPGSCFF.

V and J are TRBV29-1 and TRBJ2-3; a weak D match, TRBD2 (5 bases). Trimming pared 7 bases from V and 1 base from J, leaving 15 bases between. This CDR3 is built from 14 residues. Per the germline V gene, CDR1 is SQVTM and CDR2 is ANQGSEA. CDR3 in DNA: TGCAGCGCGCTAGAGGGATGGGGCACAGATACGCAGTATTTT. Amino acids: CSALEGWGTDTQYF.

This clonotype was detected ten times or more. The CDR3 reads CASSLDSGVYNEQFF. In DNA form, the CDR3 reads TGTGCCAGCAGCTTGGATAGCGGGGTGTACAATGAGCAGTTCTTC. This chain links TRBV5-4 with TRBJ2-1; TRBD2 aligns across 8 bases. Germline-derived CDR1 and CDR2 are SGHNT and YYREEE (reference sequence). V lost 0 bases to trimming and J lost 4 bases; unmatched junction nucleotides: 3. This CDR3 contains 15 residues.

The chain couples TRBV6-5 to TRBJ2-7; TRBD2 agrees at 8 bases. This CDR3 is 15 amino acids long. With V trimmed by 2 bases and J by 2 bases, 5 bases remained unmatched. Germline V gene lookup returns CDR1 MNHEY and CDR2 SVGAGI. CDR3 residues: CASSYGSGGTYEQYF. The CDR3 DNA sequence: TGTGCCAGCAGTTACGGATCGGGAGGGACCTACGAGCAGTACTTC.

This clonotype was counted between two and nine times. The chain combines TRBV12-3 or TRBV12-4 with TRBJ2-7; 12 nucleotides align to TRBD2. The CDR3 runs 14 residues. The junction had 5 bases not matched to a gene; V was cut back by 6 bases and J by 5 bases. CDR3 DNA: TGTGCCAGCAGCCTAGCGGGAGGGGTCGACGAGCAGTACTTC. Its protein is CASSLAGGVDEQYF.

CDR3 nucleotides: TGTGCCAGCAGTGGAACTGGGACGTTTCATCAGCCCCAGCATTTT. It is translated as CASSGTGTFHQPQHF. The V gene is TRBV25-1, the J gene TRBJ1-5; D possibly corresponds to TRBD1 (5 bases). CDR1 MGHDK and CDR2 SYGVNS come from the germline V gene. Trimming pared 4 bases from V and 5 bases from J, leaving 15 bases between. The CDR3 runs to 15 residues.

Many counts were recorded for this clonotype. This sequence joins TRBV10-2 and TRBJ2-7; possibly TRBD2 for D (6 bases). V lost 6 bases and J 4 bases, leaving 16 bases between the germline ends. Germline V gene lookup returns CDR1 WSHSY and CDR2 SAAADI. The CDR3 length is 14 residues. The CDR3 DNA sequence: TGCGCCAGCAGGACTCCTGGGGGGTCGTACGAGCAGTACTTC. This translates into CASRTPGGSYEQYF.

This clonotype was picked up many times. The CDR3 coding sequence is TGTGCCAGCAGCTTCTCGGGGGGCTCGTTGACAGATACGCAGTATTTT. Protein sequence: CASSFSGGSLTDTQYF. The chain is built from TRBV7-2 and TRBJ2-3; possible D gene TRBD2, 7 bases. This CDR3 is built from 16 residues. CDR1 and CDR2 (germline): SGHTA, FQGNSA. V was pared by 3 bases and J by 3 bases, with 16 bases between. The full variable domain, its missing parts supplied by reference TRBV7-2 and TRBJ2-3, is GAGVSQSPSNKVTEKGKDVELRCDPISGHTALYWYRQSLGQGLEFLIYFQGNSAPDKSGLPSDRFSAERTGGSVSTLTIQRTQQEDSAVYLCASSFSGGSLTDTQYFGPGTRLTVL.

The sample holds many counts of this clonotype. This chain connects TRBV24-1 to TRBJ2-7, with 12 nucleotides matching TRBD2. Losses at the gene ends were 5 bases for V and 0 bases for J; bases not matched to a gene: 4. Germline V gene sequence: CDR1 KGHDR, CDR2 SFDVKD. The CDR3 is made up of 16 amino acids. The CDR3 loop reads CATSGATSGSSYEQYF. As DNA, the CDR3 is TGTGCCACCAGTGGGGCGACTAGCGGGAGCTCCTACGAGCAGTACTTC.

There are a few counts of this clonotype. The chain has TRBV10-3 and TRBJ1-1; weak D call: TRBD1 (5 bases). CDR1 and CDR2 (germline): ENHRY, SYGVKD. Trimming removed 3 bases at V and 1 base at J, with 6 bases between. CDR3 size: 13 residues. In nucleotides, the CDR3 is TGTGCCATCAGTGATCAGGGGAACACTGAAGCTTTCTTT. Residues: CAISDQGNTEAFF.

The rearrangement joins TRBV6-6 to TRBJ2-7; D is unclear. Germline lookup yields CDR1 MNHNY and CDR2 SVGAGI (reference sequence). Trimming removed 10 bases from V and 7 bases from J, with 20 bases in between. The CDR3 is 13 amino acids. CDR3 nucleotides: TGTGCCATCCAACTGGCGCGGCTGGGGGAGCAGTACTTC. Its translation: CAIQLARLGEQYF.

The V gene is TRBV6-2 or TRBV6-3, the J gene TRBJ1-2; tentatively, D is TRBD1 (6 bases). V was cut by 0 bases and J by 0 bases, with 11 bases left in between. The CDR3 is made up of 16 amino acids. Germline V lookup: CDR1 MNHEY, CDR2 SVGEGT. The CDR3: CASSYSPGQTNYGYTF. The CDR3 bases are TGTGCCAGCAGTTACTCCCCGGGACAAACTAACTATGGCTACACCTTC.

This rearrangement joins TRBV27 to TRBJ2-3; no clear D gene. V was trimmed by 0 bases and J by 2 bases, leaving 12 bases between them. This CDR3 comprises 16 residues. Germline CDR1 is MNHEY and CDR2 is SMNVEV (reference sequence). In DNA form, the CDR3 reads TGTGCCAGCAGTTTATCTCTAGGGCCCTTCACAGATACGCAGTATTTT. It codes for CASSLSLGPFTDTQYF.

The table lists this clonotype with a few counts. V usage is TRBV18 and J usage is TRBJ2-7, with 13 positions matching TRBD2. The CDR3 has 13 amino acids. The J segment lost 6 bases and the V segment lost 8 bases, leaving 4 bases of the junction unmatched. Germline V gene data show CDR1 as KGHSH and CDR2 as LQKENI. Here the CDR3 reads CASQGLAGSEQYF. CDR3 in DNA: TGTGCCAGCCAGGGACTAGCGGGAAGCGAGCAGTACTTC.

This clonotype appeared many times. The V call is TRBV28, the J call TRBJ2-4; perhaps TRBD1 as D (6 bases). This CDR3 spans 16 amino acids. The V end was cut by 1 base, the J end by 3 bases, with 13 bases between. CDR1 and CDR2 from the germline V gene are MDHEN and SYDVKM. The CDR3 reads CASSLSLGAGKNIQYF. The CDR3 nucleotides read TGTGCCAGCAGTTTATCCTTGGGGGCTGGCAAAAACATTCAGTACTTC. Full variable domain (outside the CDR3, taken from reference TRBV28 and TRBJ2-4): DVKVTQSSRYLVKRTGEKVFLECVQDMDHENMFWYRQDPGLGLRLIYFSYDVKMKEKGDIPEGYSVSREKKERFSLILESASTNQTSMYLCASSLSLGAGKNIQYFGAGTRLSVL.

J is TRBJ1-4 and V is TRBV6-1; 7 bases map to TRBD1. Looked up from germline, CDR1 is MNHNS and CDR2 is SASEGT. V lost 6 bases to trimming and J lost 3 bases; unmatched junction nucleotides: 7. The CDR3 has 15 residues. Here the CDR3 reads CASRRPTGSNEKLFF. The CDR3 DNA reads TGTGCCAGCAGGAGACCGACAGGGTCTAATGAAAAACTGTTTTTT.

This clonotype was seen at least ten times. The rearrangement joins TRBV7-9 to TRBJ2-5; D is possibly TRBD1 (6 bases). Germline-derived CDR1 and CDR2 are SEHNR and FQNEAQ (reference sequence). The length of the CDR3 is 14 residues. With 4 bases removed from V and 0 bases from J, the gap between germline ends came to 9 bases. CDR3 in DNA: TGTGCCAGCAGCTCGGACAGCCACCAAGAGACCCAGTACTTC. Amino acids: CASSSDSHQETQYF.

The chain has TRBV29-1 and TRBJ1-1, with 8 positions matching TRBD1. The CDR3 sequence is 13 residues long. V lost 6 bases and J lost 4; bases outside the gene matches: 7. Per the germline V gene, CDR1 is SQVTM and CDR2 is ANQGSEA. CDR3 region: CSVNRDRTTEAFF. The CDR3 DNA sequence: TGCAGCGTCAACCGGGACAGGACCACTGAAGCTTTCTTT.

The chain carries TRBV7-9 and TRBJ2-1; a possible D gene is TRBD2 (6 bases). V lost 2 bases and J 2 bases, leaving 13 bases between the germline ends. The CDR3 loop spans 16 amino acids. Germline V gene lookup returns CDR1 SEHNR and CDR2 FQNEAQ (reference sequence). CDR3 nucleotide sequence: TGTGCCAGCAGCTTATCCGCGGGGTCCGCCTACAATGAGCAGTTCTTC. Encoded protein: CASSLSAGSAYNEQFF.

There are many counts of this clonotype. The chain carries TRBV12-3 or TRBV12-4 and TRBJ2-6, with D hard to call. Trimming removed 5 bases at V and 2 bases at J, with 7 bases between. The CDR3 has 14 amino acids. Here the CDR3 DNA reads TGTGCCAGCAGTCGACCCCCTGGGGCCAACGTCCTGACTTTC. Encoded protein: CASSRPPGANVLTF.